The 23 T cell receptor beta chains below were found in one sample sequenced in a study of sequential checkpoint blockade in melanoma. Stated treatment: randomized to nivolumab then ipilimumab (arm A) or the reverse (arm B). Data came from immunoSEQ multiplex PCR; TCRdb stores just in-frame clones and leaves some out. The sample shows around 4,200 clones, more than 20% of them seen only once. The sample consisted of tumor tissue (inferred from file names), taken from a patient given nivolumab and ipilimumab in sequence. These receptors all come from a human donor with melanoma.

The chain combines TRBV6-8 with TRBJ2-2, with a possible D match to TRBD1 (5 bases). The germline V and J ends were trimmed by 2 bases and 1 base, with 5 bases remaining between them. The germline V gene encodes CDR1 MNHGY and CDR2 SAAAGT. This CDR3 contains 14 residues. CDR3 protein: CASSYTGNTGELFF. CDR3 coding DNA: TGTGCCAGCAGTTACACAGGGAACACCGGGGAGCTGTTTTTT.

By share of the sample, this clone is medium-sized (0.01 to 0.1%). This chain joins TRBV11-3 and TRBJ1-1; 11 nucleotides match TRBD1. Trimming at V came to 3 bases and at J to 9 bases, leaving 6 bases not matched to a gene. Per the germline V gene, CDR1 is SGHNT and CDR2 is YENEEA. The CDR3 covers 14 residues. CDR3 nucleotide sequence: TGTGCCAGCAGCTTTGTCGGGACAGGGGGGAAAGCTTTCTTT. This encodes CASSFVGTGGKAFF.

This clone has just a few counts. This rearrangement joins TRBV6-8 to TRBJ2-2; D might be TRBD1 or TRBD2, each matching 5 bases. The germline CDR1 and CDR2 sequences are MNHGY and SAAAGT. CDR3 length equals 17 residues. V lost 5 bases to trimming and J lost 3 bases, with 19 bases between them. CDR3 protein: CASSAQYGLGDTGELFF. The CDR3 nucleotides are TGTGCCAGCAGTGCCCAATATGGGTTGGGGGACACCGGGGAGCTGTTTTTT.

The rearrangement links TRBV29-1 to TRBJ1-1; D gene unclear. The germline CDR1 and CDR2 sequences are SQVTM and ANQGSEA. There are 13 residues in the CDR3. Trimming shortened V by 7 bases and J by 1 base, and 13 bases separated the two germline ends. The DNA for the CDR3 is TGCAGCGGGGCTTACCAGGCGAACACTGAAGCTTTCTTT. Translated: CSGAYQANTEAFF.

This clone was seen at least ten times. The chain has TRBV11-3 and TRBJ1-2; 7 positions match TRBD1. Looked up from germline, CDR1 is SGHNT and CDR2 is YENEEA. The ends lost 4 bases at V and 3 bases at J; junction bases unmatched: 8. The CDR3 consists of 15 residues. The CDR3 DNA reads TGTGCCAGCAGCTCCCCAGGGGGGAAGGACTATGGCTACACCTTC. Translation: CASSSPGGKDYGYTF.

This clone was seen a handful of times. The chain is built from TRBV6-8 and TRBJ2-3, with 10 bases identical to TRBD2. The CDR3 runs to 17 residues. CDR1 MNHGY and CDR2 SAAAGT come from the germline V gene. V shed 7 bases and J 2 bases; nucleotides not matched to a gene: 12. DNA for the CDR3: TGTGCCAGCAACACCCCCTTACTAGCGGGATACACAGATACGCAGTATTTT. This sequence encodes CASNTPLLAGYTDTQYF.

The chain joins TRBV9 to TRBJ1-3; D may be TRBD1 (6 bases). The CDR3 loop spans 15 amino acids. CDR1 is SGDLS, CDR2 YYNGEE, per germline. Trimming pared 4 bases from V and 4 bases from J, leaving 15 bases between. The CDR3 protein is CASSLGGQGGNTIYF. DNA of the CDR3: TGTGCCAGCAGCCTGGGGGGGCAGGGCGGAAACACCATATATTTT.

To note about this clone: A read error may produce the germline difference seen at one junction end. V is TRBV6-8 and J is TRBJ1-1; the D gene is possibly TRBD1 (5 bases). This CDR3 is built from 16 residues. The germline V gene encodes CDR1 MNHGY and CDR2 SAAAGT. The CDR3 protein is CAISGIRRGENTEAFF. CDR3 DNA sequence: TGTGCCATCAGTGGCATCCGGAGAGGGGAGAACACTGAAGCTTTCTTT.

This sequence joins TRBV18 and TRBJ1-5, with TRBD1 as a possible D gene (6 bases). The V and J ends lost 2 bases and 6 bases respectively, with 14 bases between them. The CDR3 length is 15 residues. Germline V gene data show CDR1 as KGHSH and CDR2 as LQKENI. CDR3 amino acids: CASSPTGTPGQPQHF. CDR3 DNA: TGTGCCAGCTCACCAACAGGGACCCCCGGTCAGCCCCAGCATTTT.

This clone has a count of ten or more. V gene TRBV11-3 combines with J gene TRBJ2-5; D assignment may be TRBD1 or TRBD2 (5 bases each). With 4 bases removed from V and 0 bases from J, the gap between germline ends came to 12 bases. Germline loops: CDR1 SGHNT, CDR2 YENEEA. The CDR3 is made up of 15 amino acids. In DNA form, the CDR3 reads TGTGCCAGCAGCTGGGGGAGAGTCCACCAAGAGACCCAGTACTTC. Translating gives CASSWGRVHQETQYF.

This clone ranks as medium-sized. This rearrangement joins TRBV6-8 to TRBJ1-2; D not certain. The germline CDR1 and CDR2 sequences are MNHGY and SAAAGT. V lost 6 bases and J lost 4, with 9 bases in between. The CDR3 length is 12 residues. The CDR3 spells CASSPDPYGYTF. DNA of the CDR3: TGTGCCAGCAGCCCGGACCCCTATGGCTACACCTTC.

This clone is labeled as medium-sized. V usage is TRBV19 and J usage is TRBJ1-1; 7 bases map to TRBD1. The CDR3 covers 14 residues. Losses at the gene ends were 4 bases for V and 0 bases for J; bases not matched to a gene: 2. Germline V gene lookup returns CDR1 LNHDA and CDR2 SQIVND (reference sequence). The CDR3 protein is CASSSGTVNTEAFF. CDR3 in DNA: TGTGCCAGTAGTAGCGGGACAGTGAACACTGAAGCTTTCTTT.

This clone came up many times. The chain has TRBV11-3 and TRBJ1-6; D gene ambiguous. Looked up from germline, CDR1 is SGHNT and CDR2 is YENEEA. This CDR3 region has 16 residues. Trimming removed 3 bases at V and 1 base at J, with 10 bases between. The CDR3 coding sequence is TGTGCCAGCAGCTTGGTTCCGGGATCCTATAATTCACCCCTCCACTTT. Amino acids: CASSLVPGSYNSPLHF. The full variable domain, completed using reference TRBV11-3 and TRBJ1-6, is EAGVVQSPRYKIIEKKQPVAFWCNPISGHNTLYWYLQNLGQGPELLIRYENEEAVDDSQLPKDRFSAERLKGVDSTLKIQPAELGDSAVYLCASSLVPGSYNSPLHFGNGTRLTVT.

This clone occurred a few times. The chain combines TRBV11-3 with TRBJ1-2; 7 nucleotides match TRBD1. The V segment lost 3 bases and the J segment 6 bases; nucleotides outside the gene matches: 10. CDR3 length: 15 residues. The germline gives CDR1 SGHNT, CDR2 YENEEA. In DNA form, the CDR3 reads TGTGCCAGCAGCTTGGGGGTTTTAGGGGGCGATGGCTACACCTTC. Amino acids: CASSLGVLGGDGYTF.

This clone has at least ten counts. The V and J genes are TRBV6-8 and TRBJ2-7; 13 bases match TRBD2. The V gene's germline CDR1 is MNHGY and CDR2 SAAAGT. V lost 6 bases and J lost 5; bases outside the gene matches: 7. The CDR3 has 15 amino acids. CDR3 nucleotide sequence: TGTGCCAGCAGGCTACTAGCGGGGGGGCTGGACGAGCAGTACTTC. Translated, it gives CASRLLAGGLDEQYF.

This clone was detected only a few times. This chain uses TRBV6-8 with TRBJ2-1; perhaps TRBD1 as D (5 bases). The CDR3 runs to 13 residues. Deletions cut 6 bases from V and 10 bases from J, with 16 bases between. The V gene's germline CDR1 is MNHGY and CDR2 SAAAGT. The CDR3, as DNA: TGTGCCAGCAGCCCCGACAGTCCCCGGGAGCAGTTCTTC. Encoded protein: CASSPDSPREQFF.

This clone was recorded a few times. The rearrangement links TRBV10-3 to TRBJ1-1; unclear D gene. Trimming pared 0 bases from V and 0 bases from J, leaving 8 bases between. The CDR3 is made up of 15 amino acids. CDR1 and CDR2 (germline): ENHRY, SYGVKD. The CDR3 region is CAISESWQLNTEAFF. CDR3 in DNA: TGTGCCATCAGTGAGTCCTGGCAGCTGAACACTGAAGCTTTCTTT.

This clone is classed as medium-sized. The chain is built from TRBV11-3 and TRBJ1-3; D not resolved. This CDR3 comprises 15 residues. V was trimmed by 6 bases and J by 0 bases, leaving 12 bases between them. Germline CDR1 reads SGHNT; CDR2 reads YENEEA. DNA for the CDR3: TGTGCCAGCAGTAGCGACCAATCCTCTGGAAACACCATATATTTT. Residues: CASSSDQSSGNTIYF.

J is TRBJ2-4 and V is TRBV6-8, with TRBD1 identical over 7 bases. The germline V gene encodes CDR1 MNHGY and CDR2 SAAAGT. With V trimmed by 7 bases and J by 0 bases, 9 bases remained unmatched. The CDR3 is made up of 16 amino acids. Written as DNA, the CDR3 is TGTGCCAGCACCCAGGGACAGACATTAGCCAAAAACATTCAGTACTTC. It yields the protein CASTQGQTLAKNIQYF.

The sample holds a few counts of this clone. V is TRBV6-8 and J is TRBJ1-4; TRBD1 is a possible D gene (5 bases). V lost 2 bases and J 8 bases, leaving 12 bases between the germline ends. CDR3 length: 14 residues. The germline gives CDR1 MNHGY, CDR2 SAAAGT. CDR3 sequence: CASSYGGNREKLFF. CDR3 bases: TGTGCCAGCAGTTACGGGGGAAATCGGGAAAAACTGTTTTTT.

This clone was counted between two and nine times. The rearrangement links TRBV6-8 to TRBJ1-2; possible D gene TRBD1, 5 bases. The germline V gene encodes CDR1 MNHGY and CDR2 SAAAGT. This CDR3 comprises 16 residues. V gave up 6 bases and J gave up 6 bases, with 23 bases separating them. This CDR3 is CASSSPTSRGENGYTF. CDR3 sequence (DNA): TGTGCCAGCAGCTCCCCCACGTCGAGGGGAGAGAATGGCTACACCTTC.

This clone was counted a few times. V and J are TRBV28 and TRBJ2-3, with D perhaps TRBD1 (5 bases). The CDR3 is made up of 14 amino acids. The V gene's germline CDR1 is MDHEN and CDR2 SYDVKM. The ends were cut back, 4 bases at V and 4 bases at J, with 12 bases in the middle. The CDR3: CASSSYTGPDTQYF. The DNA of the CDR3 is TGTGCCAGCAGTTCGTATACAGGACCAGATACGCAGTATTTT. The full variable domain, in which reference TRBV28 and TRBJ2-3 provide the parts outside the CDR3, is DVKVTQSSRYLVKRTGEKVFLECVQDMDHENMFWYRQDPGLGLRLIYFSYDVKMKEKGDIPEGYSVSREKKERFSLILESASTNQTSMYLCASSSYTGPDTQYFGPGTRLTVL.

This clone was observed a few times. A junction end diverges from the germline sequence, so it may reflect a read error. V and J are TRBV6-8 and TRBJ2-3; TRBD2 is a possible D gene (7 bases). The CDR3 runs 17 residues. Germline CDR1 is MNHGY and CDR2 is SAAAGT. DNA for the CDR3: TGTGCCAGCAGTGACTCCGTTGCGGGCGGGGGCAGGGATACGCAGTATTTT. As protein: CASSDSVAGGGRDTQYF.